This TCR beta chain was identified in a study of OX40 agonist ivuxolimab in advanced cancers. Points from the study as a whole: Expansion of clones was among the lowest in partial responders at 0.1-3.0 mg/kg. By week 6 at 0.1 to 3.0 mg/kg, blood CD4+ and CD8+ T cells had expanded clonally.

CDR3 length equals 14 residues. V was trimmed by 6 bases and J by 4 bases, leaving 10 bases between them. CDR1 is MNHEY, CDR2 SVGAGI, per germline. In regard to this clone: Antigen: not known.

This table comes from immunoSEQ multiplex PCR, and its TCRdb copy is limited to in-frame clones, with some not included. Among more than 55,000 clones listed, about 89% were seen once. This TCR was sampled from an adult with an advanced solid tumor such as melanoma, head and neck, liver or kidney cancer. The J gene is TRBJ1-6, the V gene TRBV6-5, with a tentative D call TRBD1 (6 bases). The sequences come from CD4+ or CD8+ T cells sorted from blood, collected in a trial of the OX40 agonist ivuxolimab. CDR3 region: CASRTGLYNSPLHF. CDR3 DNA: TGTGCCAGCAGAACAGGGCTGTATAATTCACCCCTCCACTTT.